A selection of T cell receptor beta chains follows, all from one sample in a study of a mutant IDH1 vaccine in newly diagnosed glioma. Their antigens are not known. Assay: immunoSEQ multiplex PCR; the TCRdb copy retains only in-frame clones and omits some. The repertoire has over 30,000 clones, more than 80% of them found once; the top ten carry over 4.5%. Sequenced material: PBMCs, taken from a glioma patient whose treatment included an IDH1 peptide vaccine. The receptors come from a woman in her forties with glioma. Each CDR3 is given with its conserved first and last residue. D genes are given only for firm matches. Size values are once, few and many counts, or a class for expanded clones, and some rows have none.

j_call: TRBJ2-1
clone_size: NA
v_call: TRBV9
d_call: NA
cdr3_nt: TGTGCCAGCAGCGTAGGAGGGGCCCAATCCTACAATGAGCAGTTCTTC
cdr3_aa: CASSVGGAQSYNEQFF

j_call: TRBJ2-3
clone_size: NA
v_call: TRBV10-3
d_call: TRBD1
cdr3_nt: TGTGCCATCAGTGCGGGGGGACAGGGGAGCACAGATACGCAGTATTTT
cdr3_aa: CAISAGGQGSTDTQYF

j_call: TRBJ2-5
clone_size: few
v_call: TRBV5-1
d_call: TRBD2
cdr3_nt: TGCGCCAGCAGCTTGGCTGGCGGGGGGGCCTTGGAGACCCAGTACTTC
cdr3_aa: CASSLAGGGALETQYF

j_call: TRBJ1-1
clone_size: NA
v_call: TRBV6-1
d_call: NA
cdr3_nt: TGTGCCAGCACTGTGGGGAACACTGAAGCTTTCTTT
cdr3_aa: CASTVGNTEAFF

j_call: TRBJ1-5
clone_size: NA
v_call: TRBV2
d_call: NA
cdr3_nt: TGTGCCAGCAGTGAGAGGGCGGCAGGGATCAATCAGCCCCAGCATTTT
cdr3_aa: CASSERAAGINQPQHF

j_call: TRBJ1-2
clone_size: once
v_call: TRBV6-6
d_call: TRBD1
cdr3_nt: TGTGCCAGCAGTCGATACGGACAGGGTGAAAACTATGGCTACACCTTC
cdr3_aa: CASSRYGQGENYGYTF

j_call: TRBJ1-1
clone_size: NA
v_call: TRBV7-9
d_call: NA
cdr3_nt: TGTGCCAGCATCCCCCCCGTGTCGGGGACTGAAGCTTTCTTT
cdr3_aa: CASIPPVSGTEAFF

j_call: TRBJ1-3
clone_size: NA
v_call: TRBV21-1
d_call: NA
cdr3_nt: TGTGCCAGCAGCAAAGAGACCTTCTCTGGAAACACCATATATTTT
cdr3_aa: CASSKETFSGNTIYF

j_call: TRBJ1-2
clone_size: NA
v_call: TRBV29-1
d_call: NA
cdr3_nt: TGCAGCGTGGGTGGGACCTATGGCTACACCTTC
cdr3_aa: CSVGGTYGYTF

j_call: TRBJ2-5
clone_size: NA
v_call: TRBV6-1
d_call: TRBD1
cdr3_nt: TGTGCCAGCAGTGAGGGCAGGGGGCGCCAAGAGACCCAGTACTTC
cdr3_aa: CASSEGRGRQETQYF

j_call: TRBJ1-2
clone_size: NA
v_call: TRBV28
d_call: NA
cdr3_nt: TGTGCCAGCAGTTCCCTTTATTCGGAGAGGGGCTACACCTTC
cdr3_aa: CASSSLYSERGYTF

j_call: TRBJ1-2
clone_size: NA
v_call: TRBV2
d_call: NA
cdr3_nt: TGTGCCAGCAGTGAAAAGGGGAATGGCTACACCTTC
cdr3_aa: CASSEKGNGYTF

j_call: TRBJ1-2
clone_size: once
v_call: TRBV6-5
d_call: TRBD1
cdr3_nt: TGTGCCAGCAGTTACTCGACAGGGACTTATGGCTACACCTTC
cdr3_aa: CASSYSTGTYGYTF

j_call: TRBJ1-1
clone_size: once
v_call: TRBV30
d_call: NA
cdr3_nt: TGTGCCTGGAGTAAACATATGAACACTGAAGCTTTCTTT
cdr3_aa: CAWSKHMNTEAFF

j_call: TRBJ1-1
clone_size: NA
v_call: TRBV29-1
d_call: NA
cdr3_nt: TGCAGCGCATTACGGGGGGCGAACACTGAAGCTTTCTTT
cdr3_aa: CSALRGANTEAFF

j_call: TRBJ1-1
clone_size: NA
v_call: TRBV6-1
d_call: NA
cdr3_nt: TGTGCCAGCAGTGTTTGGCAGAGGACTGAAGCTTTCTTT
cdr3_aa: CASSVWQRTEAFF

j_call: TRBJ1-5
clone_size: NA
v_call: TRBV5-1
d_call: NA
cdr3_nt: TGCGCCAGCAGCTTGGGGGGCAGCGAGAATCAGCCCCAGCATTTT
cdr3_aa: CASSLGGSENQPQHF

j_call: TRBJ1-3
clone_size: NA
v_call: TRBV5-8
d_call: TRBD1
cdr3_nt: TGTGCCAGCAGCTTTTTCCTCAGGGGGGAAGGCCTGTTAAGCGGAAACACCATATATTTT
cdr3_aa: CASSFFLRGEGLLSGNTIYF

j_call: TRBJ1-3
clone_size: once
v_call: TRBV6-5
d_call: NA
cdr3_nt: TGTGCCAGCAGTTTCGGCTCTGGAAACACCATATATTTT
cdr3_aa: CASSFGSGNTIYF

j_call: TRBJ1-2
clone_size: once
v_call: TRBV6-4
d_call: TRBD1
cdr3_nt: TGTGCCAGCAGTGACGGCAGGGGGCATTATGGCTACACCTTC
cdr3_aa: CASSDGRGHYGYTF

j_call: TRBJ2-1
clone_size: NA
v_call: TRBV6-5
d_call: NA
cdr3_nt: TGTGCCAGCAGTTACTCAGGGGCCTCCTACAATGAGCAGTTCTTC
cdr3_aa: CASSYSGASYNEQFF

j_call: TRBJ2-1
clone_size: NA
v_call: TRBV19
d_call: TRBD2
cdr3_nt: TGTGCCAGTAGTATTTTGGGACTAGCGGTGCACAATGAGCAGTTCTTC
cdr3_aa: CASSILGLAVHNEQFF

j_call: TRBJ2-7
clone_size: NA
v_call: TRBV5-1
d_call: NA
cdr3_nt: TGCGCCAGCAGCTTGTCTTCGCAGGGTCCCTACGAGCAGTACTTC
cdr3_aa: CASSLSSQGPYEQYF

j_call: TRBJ2-5
clone_size: NA
v_call: TRBV27
d_call: TRBD2
cdr3_nt: TGTGCCAGCAGCCCCACCGGGACTAGCGGTTCACAGACCCAGTACTTC
cdr3_aa: CASSPTGTSGSQTQYF

j_call: TRBJ1-2
clone_size: NA
v_call: TRBV19
d_call: TRBD1
cdr3_nt: TGTGCCAGTAGTACTCGACAGGGTACGAACTATGGCTACACCTTC
cdr3_aa: CASSTRQGTNYGYTF

j_call: TRBJ2-6
clone_size: NA
v_call: TRBV27
d_call: NA
cdr3_nt: TGTGCCAGCAGTTTAACTTGGGCTGGGGCCAACGTCCTGACTTTC
cdr3_aa: CASSLTWAGANVLTF